This T cell receptor (beta chain) was recovered during a study of shared clonotypes between healthy human individuals. Study at large: The people who gave samples were a couple of women and a few men aged 18 to 49. The study, taken as a whole, reports: It was observed that approximately 5% of naive CD4 clonotypes were shared across several donors.

CD45RO-negative, CCR7-positively selected cells formed the naive CD8 fraction, excluding terminally differentiated effector memory CD45RA+ cells. This CDR3 is 14 amino acids long. Remarks on this clone: The antigen is undetermined.

Researchers divided each subset's genomic DNA evenly across several immunoSEQ plates. Measured with immunoSEQ multiplex PCR; TCRdb has only the in-frame clones, and not every one. Here the sample spans about 680,000 clones, under 95% being singletons. The receptor's source is a man aged 30-40 years in good health. Sequenced: naive CD8+ T cells sorted from blood. J is TRBJ2-3 and V is TRBV7-5. TRBV7-5 is flagged as a pseudogene. The CDR3 sequence: CVRPRWRGTDTQYF. As DNA, the CDR3 is TGTGTCAGACCCCGGTGGCGAGGCACAGATACGCAGTATTTT.